This is a list of T cell receptor beta chains from one sample in a study of T cell repertoires in cytomegalovirus infection. TCRdb processed the reads anew with MiXCR; each CDR3 protein has one entry. The repertoire holds about 530,000 distinct CDR3 sequences, with about a quarter as singletons. The source material was PBMCs. The receptors stem from a human donor in good health (CMV status not recorded). Some clones in this sample may be carry-over from other donors' samples. Both conserved end residues are part of each CDR3. A D gene is named only where the DNA matches it firmly. For some rows the clone size is stated as once, few or many, or as a class when expanded; others skip it.

clone_size	d_call	v_call	j_call	cdr3_aa	cdr3_nt
many	-	TRBV7-6	TRBJ1-4	CASSLSGAANEKLFF	TGTGCCAGCAGCTTATCGGGGGCGGCTAATGAAAAACTGTTTTTT
-	-	TRBV6-1	TRBJ1-5	CASSEAGGPNQPQHF	TGTGCCAGCAGTGAAGCCGGGGGCCCCAATCAGCCCCAGCATTTT
-	-	TRBV11-1	TRBJ2-6	CASSRAPQGSPGANVLTF	TGTGCCAGCAGCAGAGCCCCCCAGGGGAGCCCTGGGGCCAACGTCCTGACTTTC
once	TRBD1	TRBV5-1	TRBJ1-2	CASSRAGQGAGGYGYTF	TGCGCCAGCAGCCGTGCGGGACAGGGGGCTGGCGGTTATGGCTACACCTTC
many	-	TRBV7-2	TRBJ1-3	CASSNQGFSGNTIYF	TGTGCCAGCAGCAATCAGGGTTTCTCTGGAAACACCATATATTTT
-	TRBD2	TRBV10-3	TRBJ2-5	CAISVGGVVGETQYF	TGTGCCATCAGTGTTGGGGGGGTAGTAGGAGAGACCCAGTACTTC
few	TRBD2	TRBV4-1	TRBJ2-3	CASSQEGREGPTDTQYF	TGCGCCAGCAGCCAAGAAGGGCGGGAGGGCCCCACAGATACGCAGTATTTT
few	-	TRBV7-6	TRBJ2-7	CASSLNLGDSYEQYF	TGTGCCAGCAGCCTAAACTTGGGGGACTCCTACGAGCAGTACTTC
-	-	TRBV6-2/TRBV6-3	TRBJ1-2	CASSYLDLRGANYGYTF	TGTGCCAGCAGTTACCTGGACCTACGGGGCGCGAACTATGGCTACACCTTC
-	-	TRBV29-1	TRBJ2-1	CSVVPGQGGKNEQFF	TGCAGCGTCGTACCCGGACAAGGTGGGAAGAATGAGCAGTTCTTC
-	-	TRBV6-6	TRBJ1-5	CASTDRAGQPQHF	TGTGCCAGCACCGATAGAGCGGGTCAGCCCCAGCATTTT
-	TRBD2	TRBV11-2	TRBJ2-2	CASSRGTSSHPLGELFF	TGTGCCAGCAGCCGCGGGACTAGCTCGCACCCCCTGGGGGAGCTGTTTTTT
-	-	TRBV27	TRBJ1-6	CASSFSFSAGGSPLHF	TGTGCCAGCAGTTTTTCCTTCAGTGCCGGGGGTTCACCCCTCCACTTT
few	-	TRBV5-4	TRBJ1-1	CASSFRATEAFF	TGTGCCAGCAGCTTCCGAGCTACTGAAGCTTTCTTT
few	-	TRBV6-1	TRBJ1-1	CASVDRREAFF	TGTGCCAGTGTCGACAGACGTGAAGCTTTCTTT
-	TRBD1	TRBV12-3/TRBV12-4	TRBJ2-1	CASSLSGQGGREQFF	TGTGCCAGCAGTTTATCGGGACAGGGGGGAAGGGAGCAGTTCTTC
few	TRBD2	TRBV24-1	TRBJ2-1	CATSDLRGSGLAGGIDEQFF	TGTGCCACCAGTGATTTGAGGGGCAGCGGACTAGCGGGAGGAATCGATGAGCAGTTCTTC
-	-	TRBV27	TRBJ2-2	CASSFNPGGELFF	TGTGCCAGCAGTTTTAACCCCGGCGGGGAGCTGTTTTTT
-	-	TRBV20-1	TRBJ2-5	CSASGTGRRETQYF	TGCAGTGCTAGCGGCACAGGGCGGCGAGAGACCCAGTACTTC
-	-	TRBV12-3/TRBV12-4	TRBJ2-3	CASSLGTKQTDTQYF	TGTGCCAGCAGTTTAGGGACCAAACAAACGGATACGCAGTATTTT
-	TRBD2	TRBV5-1	TRBJ2-1	CASTMGPSGYNEQFF	TGCGCCAGCACCATGGGCCCTAGCGGCTACAATGAGCAGTTCTTC